This TCR beta chain was captured by sequencing in a study of blood T cell repertoires in COVID-19. The wider study: T cells, B-cell-depleted T cells, or PBMCs provided the cDNA or gDNA that served as material.

This clone was seen a single time. As processed by the authors: Scientists estimated how many nucleated cells there were by amplifying reference gene primers. TCRdb's copy holds only in-frame clones and misses some; the assay was immunoSEQ multiplex PCR. The DNA gave D and trimming, while V, J and clone size come from that table. The sample shows fewer than 250,000 clones, around four fifths of them seen only once. The V gene's germline CDR1 is SGHRS and CDR2 YFSETQ. The V gene lost 0 bases and the J gene lost 3 bases, with 13 bases spanning the gap. The CDR3 sequence is 15 residues long. This clonotype originated in a woman aged 45 to 65 with acute or convalescent COVID-19. The chain is built from TRBV5-1 and TRBJ2-7, with TRBD2 as a possible D gene (5 bases). The specimen was peripheral blood. CDR3 region: CASSLVSGNRYEQYF. CDR3 coding DNA: TGCGCCAGCAGCTTGGTCTCGGGGAACCGCTACGAGCAGTACTTC. Based on the CDR3 plus reference TRBV5-1 and TRBJ2-7, the full variable domain is KAGVTQTPRYLIKTRGQQVTLSCSPISGHRSVSWYQQTPGQGLQFLFEYFSETQRNKGNFPGRFSGRQFSNSRSEMNVSTLELGDSALYLCASSLVSGNRYEQYFGPGTRLTVT.